This T cell receptor beta chain was profiled in a study of radiation and T cells in renal cell carcinoma. From germline, CDR1 is MNHGY and CDR2 SVAAGI. The CDR3 sequence is 18 residues long. V dropped 0 bases and J dropped 1; count of bases not matched to a gene: 9. The time point is: blood 4 weeks post-SBRT, at nephrectomy. Treatment: 15 Gy SBRT to primary tumor, nephrectomy 4 weeks later. Nephrectomy followed 15 Gy stereotactic body radiation by 4 weeks. After SBRT, blood was collected at 2 and 4 weeks, plus baseline. Measured with immunoSEQ multiplex PCR; TCRdb has only the in-frame clones, and not every one. The data hold under 100,000 clones, with approximately 80% observed a single time.

The material was blood, obtained from a patient whose treatment included radiotherapy and nephrectomy. V usage is TRBV6-9 and J usage is TRBJ2-7; 10 bases are shared with TRBD2. The TCR originated in a man aged 60 to 75 with renal cell carcinoma. The CDR3 loop reads CASSYSRVAGGTSYEQYF. The CDR3 DNA is TGTGCCAGCAGTTATTCGAGGGTAGCGGGAGGCACATCCTACGAGCAGTACTTC.